This T cell receptor (beta chain) was recorded in a study of metastatic and nonmetastatic thyroid tumors. Study as a whole: Blood and tumor or nodule tissue repertoires from malignant and benign thyroid patients were compared. Regarding the study as a whole: Malignant thyroid tumors reportedly had TCR beta diversity that was significantly higher than in benign nodules, in blood and tumor.

V lost 4 bases and J lost 6, with 15 bases in between. The CDR3 loop spans 14 amino acids. Per the germline V gene, CDR1 is SGHRS and CDR2 is YFSETQ. No patient received treatment before thyroid surgery. At least ten counts were recorded for this clone. The target antigen is unknown. Original methodology: The study built a papillary thyroid cancer distant-metastasis classifier from CDR3 differences across clinicopathological groups. TCRdb used MiXCR to call clones anew from the PCR reads. These V and J calls originate from TCRdb's pipeline instead of the authors' own analysis. The sample includes fewer than 25,000 clones, more than 14% of them seen just once.

This sequence originates from a female donor with papillary thyroid cancer or a benign thyroid nodule (not recorded which). Some clones in this sample may be carry-over from other donors' samples. This chain links TRBV5-1 with TRBJ2-3, with D possibly being TRBD1 (6 bases). Sequencing was done on a sample of tumor tissue. The CDR3 region is CASSLMTGHDTQYF. Written as DNA, the CDR3 is TGCGCCAGCAGCCTTATGACGGGACATGATACGCAGTATTTT.